Presented here are 3 T cell receptor beta chains from one specimen sequenced in a study of cytomegalovirus exposure and HLA in healthy donors. Use of 60 Vbeta and 13 Jbeta primers characterized the PCR. TCRdb keeps only in-frame clones here, not all; method: immunoSEQ multiplex PCR. The sample includes tens of thousands of clones, around three quarters seen only once; the top ten take about 8%. Sequencing was done on a sample of PBMCs. The receptors here all came from a man aged 60 to 69 in good health and CMV-seropositive.

This clone occurred once. This chain links TRBV7-9 with TRBJ2-1; 11 bases agree with TRBD2. The CDR3 is 18 amino acids. The germline gives CDR1 SEHNR, CDR2 FQNEAQ (reference sequence). Trimming removed 4 bases from V and 0 bases from J; junction bases left unmatched: 8. CDR3 in DNA: TGTGCCAGCAGCTCCGGGACTAGCGGAACGAGCTCCTACAATGAGCAGTTCTTC. This translates into CASSSGTSGTSSYNEQFF.

The rearrangement links TRBV6-4 to TRBJ1-6, with D perhaps TRBD1 (6 bases). The germline V and J ends were trimmed by 8 bases and 0 bases, with 17 bases remaining between them. This CDR3 comprises 17 residues. The germline CDR1 and CDR2 sequences are MRHNA and SNTAGT. For the CDR3, the DNA is TGTGCCAGCTCCGACAGGCCCTCAAGCTCCTATAATTCACCCCTCCACTTT. Its translation: CASSDRPSSSYNSPLHF.

The V and J genes are TRBV7-9 and TRBJ2-3, with 9 bases fitting TRBD1. The CDR3 consists of 16 residues. Trimming removed 2 bases from V and 0 bases from J; junction bases left unmatched: 3. The germline CDR1 and CDR2 sequences are SEHNR and FQNEAQ (reference sequence). CDR3 in amino acids: CASSLRTGASTDTQYF. As DNA, the CDR3 is TGTGCCAGCAGCTTACGGACAGGGGCTAGCACAGATACGCAGTATTTT.